The rows below give T cell receptor beta chains drawn from one sample of a study of siplizumab effects on memory and regulatory T cells. Clones were read by immunoSEQ multiplex PCR, and TCRdb kept only the in-frame ones, dropping some. The sample includes about 26,000 clones, around 83% of them seen just once. The sample taken for sequencing was memory CD4+ T cells sorted from blood. The receptor set was obtained from a human donor in good health. CDR3s include the opening cysteine and the closing phenylalanine or tryptophan. A D gene is named only where the DNA matches it firmly. Clone size is not always given. Where it is, it says once, few, many or a class for expanded clones.

J gene: TRBJ1-1
clone size: .
D gene: .
V gene: TRBV7-3
CDR3 DNA: TGTGCCAGCAGACCCAGCAGTCGCGGAAACACTGAAGCTTTCTTT
CDR3 protein: CASRPSSRGNTEAFF

J gene: TRBJ2-6
clone size: .
D gene: TRBD1
V gene: TRBV9
CDR3 DNA: TGTGCCAGCAGCGTACAGGGGGCTGGGGCCAACGTCCTGACTTTC
CDR3 protein: CASSVQGAGANVLTF

J gene: TRBJ2-3
clone size: .
D gene: TRBD2
V gene: TRBV2
CDR3 DNA: TGTGCCAGCAGGCTACTAGCGTCTTCAGATACGCAGTATTTT
CDR3 protein: CASRLLASSDTQYF

J gene: TRBJ2-2
clone size: .
D gene: TRBD2
V gene: TRBV13
CDR3 DNA: TGTGCCAGCAGCTTAGGTACTAGCGGTTATCATACCGGGGAGCTGTTTTTT
CDR3 protein: CASSLGTSGYHTGELFF

J gene: TRBJ1-2
clone size: .
D gene: .
V gene: TRBV2
CDR3 DNA: TGTGCCAGCAGTCAGGAGGGGACGAGCTACACCTTC
CDR3 protein: CASSQEGTSYTF

J gene: TRBJ2-2
clone size: .
D gene: TRBD2
V gene: TRBV18
CDR3 DNA: TGTGCCAGCTCACCGAGGCTAGCGGGAGCGGCGAACACCGGGGAGCTGTTTTTT
CDR3 protein: CASSPRLAGAANTGELFF

J gene: TRBJ2-7
clone size: once
D gene: TRBD2
V gene: TRBV2
CDR3 DNA: TGTGCCAGTCTTCCTAGCGGGAGTGTTTACGAGCAGTACTTC
CDR3 protein: CASLPSGSVYEQYF

J gene: TRBJ2-3
clone size: .
D gene: .
V gene: TRBV15
CDR3 DNA: TGTGCCACCAGCAGGGGGAGCGGGACAGATACGCAGTATTTT
CDR3 protein: CATSRGSGTDTQYF

J gene: TRBJ2-1
clone size: .
D gene: .
V gene: TRBV4-3
CDR3 DNA: TGCGCCAGCAGCCAAGATCTACAGTACTACAATGAGCAGTTCTTC
CDR3 protein: CASSQDLQYYNEQFF

J gene: TRBJ2-3
clone size: .
D gene: TRBD2
V gene: TRBV4-2
CDR3 DNA: TGTGCCAGCAGCCATCCCGGACTAGCTAGCACAGATACGCAGTATTTT
CDR3 protein: CASSHPGLASTDTQYF

J gene: TRBJ1-2
clone size: .
D gene: .
V gene: TRBV30
CDR3 DNA: TGTGCCTGCCTTGGAGGGGTGCCGGGCTACACCTTC
CDR3 protein: CACLGGVPGYTF

J gene: TRBJ2-1
clone size: .
D gene: .
V gene: TRBV5-1
CDR3 DNA: TGCGCCAGCAGCTTGGCGTCGGGAGTCAATGAGCAGTTCTTC
CDR3 protein: CASSLASGVNEQFF

J gene: TRBJ1-1
clone size: once
D gene: TRBD1
V gene: TRBV7-3
CDR3 DNA: TGTGCCAGCAGCCTCCGACAGGGTAACACTGAAGCTTTCTTT
CDR3 protein: CASSLRQGNTEAFF

J gene: TRBJ2-1
clone size: .
D gene: .
V gene: TRBV7-6
CDR3 DNA: TGTGCCAGCAGCAGAGGGACGGCAAGCTCCTACAATGAGCAGTTCTTC
CDR3 protein: CASSRGTASSYNEQFF

J gene: TRBJ2-7
clone size: .
D gene: .
V gene: TRBV6-1
CDR3 DNA: TGTGCCAGCAGTGATGGCCTGTCCTACGAGCAGTACTTC
CDR3 protein: CASSDGLSYEQYF

J gene: TRBJ2-7
clone size: few
D gene: TRBD2
V gene: TRBV6-6
CDR3 DNA: TGTGCCAGCAGTTTCATAGGGGGACTAGCGAGCTACGAGCAGTACTTC
CDR3 protein: CASSFIGGLASYEQYF

J gene: TRBJ2-1
clone size: .
D gene: .
V gene: TRBV25-1
CDR3 DNA: TGTGCCAGCAGTGAATTGTCCGCATTTCCTGAGCAGTTCTTC
CDR3 protein: CASSELSAFPEQFF

J gene: TRBJ2-3
clone size: .
D gene: TRBD1
V gene: TRBV4-3
CDR3 DNA: TGCGCCAGCAGCCAAGACCAGGGGGCAAAAGATACGCAGTATTTT
CDR3 protein: CASSQDQGAKDTQYF

J gene: TRBJ2-5
clone size: once
D gene: .
V gene: TRBV5-1
CDR3 DNA: TGCGCCAGCAAAAGCCGGCCAGGGAGCCAAGAGACCCAGTACTTC
CDR3 protein: CASKSRPGSQETQYF

J gene: TRBJ2-1
clone size: .
D gene: .
V gene: TRBV15
CDR3 DNA: TGTGCCACCAGCAGAGATAGGGGGAGAGGAGAGCAGTTCTTC
CDR3 protein: CATSRDRGRGEQFF

J gene: TRBJ2-2
clone size: .
D gene: TRBD1
V gene: TRBV6-1
CDR3 DNA: TGTGCCAGCGTGAGGGACAGGGGGACCGGGGAGCTGTTTTTT
CDR3 protein: CASVRDRGTGELFF

J gene: TRBJ2-2
clone size: .
D gene: TRBD2
V gene: TRBV5-1
CDR3 DNA: TGCGCCAGCAGCTTGGAAGGTAGCGGGAGGGCCGGGGAGCTGTTTTTT
CDR3 protein: CASSLEGSGRAGELFF

J gene: TRBJ2-2
clone size: .
D gene: .
V gene: TRBV7-8
CDR3 DNA: TGTGCCAGCAGTCACGGACAGCGGGCCGGGGAGCTGTTTTTT
CDR3 protein: CASSHGQRAGELFF

J gene: TRBJ1-1
clone size: .
D gene: .
V gene: TRBV6-6
CDR3 DNA: TGTGCCAGCAGACTAGGTTCGGGGGGCACTGAAGCTTTCTTT
CDR3 protein: CASRLGSGGTEAFF

J gene: TRBJ2-1
clone size: .
D gene: .
V gene: TRBV14
CDR3 DNA: TGTGCCAGCAGCCAGAACTACAATGAGCAGTTCTTC
CDR3 protein: CASSQNYNEQFF

J gene: TRBJ1-6
clone size: .
D gene: .
V gene: TRBV6-5
CDR3 DNA: TGTGCCAGCAAGAGAGGTGCCTATAATTCACCCCTCCACTTT
CDR3 protein: CASKRGAYNSPLHF

J gene: TRBJ2-6
clone size: .
D gene: .
V gene: TRBV5-6
CDR3 DNA: TGTGCCAGCAGCTTACTATTTCTGGCCGTTTCTGGGGCCAACGTCCTGACTTTC
CDR3 protein: CASSLLFLAVSGANVLTF

J gene: TRBJ2-2
clone size: .
D gene: TRBD2
V gene: TRBV7-9
CDR3 DNA: TGTGCCAGCAGCTTTGTTAGCGGGAGTACCGCGAACACCGGGGAGCTGTTTTTT
CDR3 protein: CASSFVSGSTANTGELFF

J gene: TRBJ2-5
clone size: .
D gene: .
V gene: TRBV5-5
CDR3 DNA: TGTGCCAGCAGCTTCCCTAGCGCGACCCAGTACTTC
CDR3 protein: CASSFPSATQYF

J gene: TRBJ1-4
clone size: .
D gene: TRBD1
V gene: TRBV27
CDR3 DNA: TGTGCCAGCAGTTTATTGGGGACAGGGAATGAAAAACTGTTTTTT
CDR3 protein: CASSLLGTGNEKLFF

J gene: TRBJ2-5
clone size: .
D gene: .
V gene: TRBV19
CDR3 DNA: TGTGCCAGTAGGCGATCTCACCACGGACAATCTAAAGAGACCCAGTACTTC
CDR3 protein: CASRRSHHGQSKETQYF

J gene: TRBJ2-7
clone size: .
D gene: TRBD2
V gene: TRBV6-1
CDR3 DNA: TGTGCCAGCAGAAACCCGGGGGGGGGCGAGCAGTACTTC
CDR3 protein: CASRNPGGGEQYF

J gene: TRBJ1-2
clone size: .
D gene: TRBD1
V gene: TRBV10-3
CDR3 DNA: TGTGCCATCCATGGGACAGCCTATGGCTACACCTTC
CDR3 protein: CAIHGTAYGYTF

J gene: TRBJ2-3
clone size: .
D gene: .
V gene: TRBV27
CDR3 DNA: TGTGCCAGCAGTCCCGCGGTGGGACACGGCACAGATACGCAGTATTTT
CDR3 protein: CASSPAVGHGTDTQYF

J gene: TRBJ2-6
clone size: .
D gene: .
V gene: TRBV15
CDR3 DNA: TGTGCCACCAGCAGTGTCGGCGGCGCTGGGGCCAACGTCCTGACTTTC
CDR3 protein: CATSSVGGAGANVLTF

J gene: TRBJ2-5
clone size: .
D gene: .
V gene: TRBV19
CDR3 DNA: TGTGCCAGTAGCCAAAGTACTAGCAGACAAGAGACCCAGTACTTC
CDR3 protein: CASSQSTSRQETQYF

J gene: TRBJ1-5
clone size: .
D gene: .
V gene: TRBV7-2
CDR3 DNA: TGTGCCAGCAGCTTAGACAGGGAACAGCCCCAGCATTTT
CDR3 protein: CASSLDREQPQHF

J gene: TRBJ1-4
clone size: .
D gene: .
V gene: TRBV5-6
CDR3 DNA: TGTGCCAGCAGCCTCAATGGAGCAGGGGAAAAACTGTTTTTT
CDR3 protein: CASSLNGAGEKLFF

J gene: TRBJ1-1
clone size: .
D gene: .
V gene: TRBV5-1
CDR3 DNA: TGCGCCAGCAACCACGGTAACACTGAAGCTTTCTTT
CDR3 protein: CASNHGNTEAFF

J gene: TRBJ2-7
clone size: .
D gene: .
V gene: TRBV6-5
CDR3 DNA: TGTGCCAGCAGTGAAGCGTACGAGCAGTACTTC
CDR3 protein: CASSEAYEQYF

J gene: TRBJ2-2
clone size: .
D gene: .
V gene: TRBV7-7
CDR3 DNA: TGTGCTAGCAGTCATTCTGCTACCGGGGAGCTGTTTTTT
CDR3 protein: CASSHSATGELFF

J gene: TRBJ1-2
clone size: .
D gene: .
V gene: TRBV11-2
CDR3 DNA: TGTGCCAGCAGCTTAGGAGGGACCTATAACTATGGCTACACCTTC
CDR3 protein: CASSLGGTYNYGYTF

J gene: TRBJ1-1
clone size: once
D gene: .
V gene: TRBV27
CDR3 DNA: TGTGCCAGCAGTTTATCGTGGGGGCGCGGCACTGAAGCTTTCTTT
CDR3 protein: CASSLSWGRGTEAFF

J gene: TRBJ2-2
clone size: .
D gene: TRBD2
V gene: TRBV25-1
CDR3 DNA: TGTGCCAGCAGTGGAGGACTAGCGGGAGGGGCCGGGGAGCTGTTTTTT
CDR3 protein: CASSGGLAGGAGELFF

J gene: TRBJ2-2
clone size: .
D gene: .
V gene: TRBV28
CDR3 DNA: TGTGCCAGCAGTTTAATGACTAGGGGGAACACCGGGGAGCTGTTTTTT
CDR3 protein: CASSLMTRGNTGELFF

J gene: TRBJ2-7
clone size: .
D gene: .
V gene: TRBV9
CDR3 DNA: TGTGCCAGCAGCCCCCGACCCGTCGCCGCCTACGAGCAGTACTTC
CDR3 protein: CASSPRPVAAYEQYF